This TCR beta chain was captured by sequencing in a study of cytomegalovirus exposure and HLA in healthy donors. Germline CDR1 is MDHEN and CDR2 is SYDVKM. The V and J ends lost 4 bases and 3 bases respectively, with 15 bases between them. This CDR3 spans 15 amino acids. For this clone: Its target is not known.

Study results and caveats: Relative to equally common others, HLA-associated TCR beta chains showed greater clonal expansion in a later analysis.

The PCR employed 60 Vbeta primers together with 13 Jbeta primers. Some clones are missing from TCRdb's copy, which holds only in-frame ones; the method was immunoSEQ multiplex PCR. The table includes 100,000 to 120,000 clones, around 83% detected once. Material: PBMCs. The rearrangement links TRBV28 to TRBJ1-1; the D gene is possibly TRBD1 (6 bases). This clonotype was sampled from a woman in her sixties in good health and CMV-seropositive. This CDR3 reads CASSYVRGRDTEAFF. The CDR3 coding sequence is TGTGCCAGCAGTTATGTCAGGGGCCGGGACACTGAAGCTTTCTTT.